The T cell receptor (beta chain) under discussion was sequenced for a study of cytomegalovirus exposure and HLA in healthy donors (dated by TCRdb to the late 2010s). Concerning the study at large: An earlier analysis of 587 of the donors reported about 300 Gb of sequence data and 95 million to 120 million unique TCR beta sequences obtained from 180 million or so T cells. An early release covering roughly 640 HLA-typed donors comprised approximately 290 gigabases of sequencing data and around 80 million unique TCR sequences. The genetic ancestry cluster associated with self-reported Caucasian donors included approximately 85% of the roughly 390 genotyped donors. The study was designed to test whether signatures of past pathogen exposure could be identified by cataloging public T cell receptors. The T cell repertoires of around 670 subjects were profiled by immunosequencing and related to cytomegalovirus serostatus. Along with the approximately 650-subject first cohort, a separate validation cohort of approximately 110 different subjects was used. To predict cytomegalovirus infection status, the study combined high-throughput TCR immunosequencing, statistical association of individual TCRs with disease status, and machine learning. In a later analysis, previously published TCR beta repertoires from 500 to 750 donors were re-analyzed and high-resolution HLA genotyping was added so that TCR occurrence patterns could be studied. In the later analysis, no new phenotypic data were used to find candidate immune exposures; instead, reliance was placed on TCR beta sequences and their occurrence across donors. An earlier analysis of several hundred of the donors applied high-throughput TCR beta sequencing to assess whether each TCR beta V gene segment acted as functional or pseudogenic. Alongside the repertoire data, information on donor age, sex, ethnicity and CMV serostatus was compiled. In a later genetic analysis, genome-wide SNP genotypes for 398 of the 666 donors were used, and that subset was treated as a discovery cohort. Every repertoire in the discovery cohort had been generated on one and the same sequencing platform. Class I and class II HLA loci were covered by the typing at four-digit resolution. Typing coverage varied by locus: 629-630 donors for A, B, C, DRB1 and DQB1; approximately 500 for DQA1; nearly 610 for DPA1; roughly 450 for DPB1. Because of strong linkage in the cohort, roughly five DR-DQ haplotypes were treated as single units for association and clustering. Among 300 to 450 genotyped donors of the cohort, an average of around 240,000 unique TCR beta nucleotide sequences were sequenced per donor, about a sixth of them non-productive.

With respect to this clone: The target of this receptor is not known. No per-base quality is available; no much larger clone lies one base away.

What the authors observed across the whole study: In this cohort, only TCR beta chains were sequenced, and detectable features were limited by the absence of alpha or paired-chain data. When HLA alleles, especially DR and DQ, strongly co-occurred, attributing TCR associations to individual alleles was difficult. Compared with the 666-donor mean, donors in an Asian-associated ancestry cluster had fewer N-insertions in productive TCRs, according to a later genetic analysis. In a later analysis, the rate of TCR association differed among HLA loci, with DRB1 alleles having the most associated TCRs and HLA-C alleles having the fewest. A further reported finding was that TCR beta sequences accurately predicted the HLA-A and HLA-B alleles for most subjects in the first cohort. Correlated functional status among segregating V segments might be attributable to linkage disequilibrium, but an unknown experimental factor could not be ruled out. Several of the top co-occurrence clusters appeared to be linked to parvovirus B19, influenza, CMV and Epstein-Barr virus, according to a later analysis. Across donors, most TCR sequences were observed very rarely, whereas some public TCRs were present in many individuals. Because counts were too low, 15 or so rarely observed V segments, including chromosome 9 orphons, were excluded from the earlier analysis of 500 to 700 of the donors. In both the original and validation cohorts, the classifier was reported to diagnose cytomegalovirus status with high specificity and sensitivity. In vitro tests confirmed that three of the cytomegalovirus-associated TCR beta chains recognize cytomegalovirus antigens. Immune exposure information for the cohort was limited to CMV serostatus. Broadly in line with IMGT annotations, most TCR beta V segments showed up in productive rearrangements about 90% or about 30% of the time in an earlier analysis of 450 to 600 of the donors. The sequencing pipeline was judged likely to have produced a cluster of highly shared sequence variants as a technical artifact. A total of 150 or so TCR beta chains were listed by the study as associated with cytomegalovirus. HLA typing was unavailable for some donors at each locus, so association tests used only the typed subset. A later analysis associated about 18,000 TCR beta sequences with specific HLA alleles at a false discovery rate of 0.05. Roughly uniform sequencing depth across donors was assumed in presence/absence analyses, although this assumption may not hold. In a later analysis, HLA-associated TCR beta chains were found to be more clonally expanded and to have lower generation probabilities than equally common non-associated chains. It was suggested by the authors that the approach could potentially be generalized to other disease states and immunological phenotypes. V-gene and J-gene trimming of TCR beta chains was associated with a missense DCLRE1C variant in a later genetic analysis, and the association was replicated in an independent cohort. Because the 87-base-pair reads could not distinguish some IMGT-functional V segments, including TRBV6-2 and TRBV6-3, those segments were excluded. In a later analysis, most CMV-associated TCR beta chains were found to appear HLA-restricted, with HLA associations seemingly driven largely by CMV exposure.

Trimming leaves V shorter by 4 bases and J shorter by 0 bases, with the junction holding 2 bases beyond the gene matches. CDR1 and CDR2 (SGHTA, FQGNSA) derive from the germline V gene. Taken from cysteine to phenylalanine, the CDR3 has 15 residues. The only DNA kept is the CDR3, 45 bases in frame from the first base. Preparation of the library involved the immunoSEQ multiplex PCR assay. The multiplex PCR relied on a mix of 60 forward primers for TCR Vbeta segments and 13 reverse primers for TCR Jbeta segments. The CDR3 region of rearranged TCR beta genes was amplified from genomic DNA with a multiplex PCR assay. The amplified TCR beta libraries were sequenced on the Illumina HiSeq System as 87-base-pair reads. The original methods were these. In a later analysis, some 80 million unique TCR beta chains were counted across the 666 repertoires, and roughly 10 million of these chains were shared by at least two donors. To remove PCR and sequencing errors, raw reads were error-corrected and collapsed into unique sequences using a nearest-neighbor algorithm that merged closely related sequences. CDR3 sequences were aligned to IMGT reference sequences to assign V, D and J gene segments. For a sequence to be retained, at least a six-nucleotide match to both a V gene segment and a J gene segment was required. Rearrangements were called productive when the CDR3 lacked stop codons and stayed in frame with V and J; all others were non-productive. Following IMGT convention, CDR3 was defined as the stretch from the second conserved V-encoded cysteine up to the conserved J-encoded phenylalanine. The earlier analysis of some 580 of the donors excluded any sequence lacking an unambiguous match to a single V gene segment. An earlier analysis of approximately 590 of the donors classified V segments as functional when productive rearrangements were above 56.7% and as segregating when the standard deviation between donors was above 5%. A statistical classification framework was built for diagnosing cytomegalovirus status from the catalog of TCR beta chain sequences. In a later analysis, V and J genes were assigned by comparing TCR nucleotide sequences against IMGT/GENE-DB human TR gene sequences. In a later analysis, CDR3 sequences and most-parsimonious VDJ recombination scenarios were assigned using the TCRdist pipeline. In a later analysis, each TCR beta chain was defined by its CDR3 amino acid sequence together with its V-gene family, and reads without a unique V-gene family were excluded. As a way to deal with suspected cross-contamination and a sequencing artifact, a later analysis dropped 592 nucleotide sequences that were highly shared and had low generation probability. In a later analysis, a clonal expansion index for each public chain was calculated from normalized within-repertoire ranks of inferred template counts. Generation probabilities in a later analysis came from a VDJ recombination model fitted to out-of-frame rearrangements, and those results were checked against IGoR. Hypergeometric tests were used in a later analysis to score TCR-TCR, TCR-HLA and TCR-CMV co-occurrence, with a repertoire-size bias correction applied to the TCR pairs. To estimate false discovery rates, a later analysis permuted the HLA or CMV assignments 20 times. In a later analysis, co-occurring TCRs were grouped using DBSCAN, and TCRdist sequence similarity was added for clustering within HLA-allele-positive subsets. Co-occurrence clustering excluded repertoires with fewer than 30,000 or more than 120,000 public chains, plus five with anomalous nucleotide sharing. TCRdb stores this immuneACCESS table with in-frame sequences only. Part of the clones is absent; in the studies checked, under half of the shortfall reflects unresolved V genes, and no reason is known for the rest. The DNA gave D and trimming, while V, J and clone size come from that table. Present in this sample are about 140,000 clones, over 60% of which were seen just once. The ten largest make up approximately 5% of the sample.

The cohort was made up of approximately 670 healthy bone marrow donors. Cohort members were all nominally healthy when sampled, although unrecorded immune exposures were likely present. The donor was CMV seronegative and belonged to the group of 380 or so seronegative cohort members. A peripheral blood sample was provided by each donor, and peripheral blood mononuclear cells were used for TCR beta sequencing. Genomic DNA was extracted from the blood cell samples with the Qiagen DNeasy Blood Extraction Kit. The V and J segments used are TRBV7-2 and TRBJ2-1; 8 bases in between match TRBD2. The sequence derives from a woman in her forties or fifties in good health and CMV-seronegative. Specimen: PBMCs. CDR3 reads: CASSYTSGSYNEQFF. The sequence in DNA is TGTGCCAGCAGCTACACTAGCGGCTCCTACAATGAGCAGTTCTTC.